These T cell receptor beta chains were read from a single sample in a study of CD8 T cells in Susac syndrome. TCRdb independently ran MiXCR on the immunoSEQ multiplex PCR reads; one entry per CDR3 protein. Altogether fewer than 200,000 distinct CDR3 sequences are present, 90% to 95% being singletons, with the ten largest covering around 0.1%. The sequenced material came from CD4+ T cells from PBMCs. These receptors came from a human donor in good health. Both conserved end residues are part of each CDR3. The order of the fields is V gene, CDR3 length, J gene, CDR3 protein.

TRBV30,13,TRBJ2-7,CAWGRDVSYEQYF
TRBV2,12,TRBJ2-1,CASSGQAGEQFF
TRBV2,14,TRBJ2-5,CASSRGGGQETQYF
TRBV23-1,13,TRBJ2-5,CASSQGTKHPQYF
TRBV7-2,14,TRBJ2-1,CASSLLAGYNEQFF
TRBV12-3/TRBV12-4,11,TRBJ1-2,CATSGDSGYTF
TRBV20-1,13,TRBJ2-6,CSARVAGANVLTF
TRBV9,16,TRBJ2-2,CASSVVSQVNTGELFF
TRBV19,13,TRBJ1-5,CASTRTLGKPQHF
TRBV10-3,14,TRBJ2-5,CAISETWGGETQYF
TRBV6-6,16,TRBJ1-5,CASSLMAGDGNQPQHF
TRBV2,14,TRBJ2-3,CASNRDRGTDTQYF
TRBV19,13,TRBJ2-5,CASSIAYQETQYF
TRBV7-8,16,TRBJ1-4,CASSLALDRVNEKLFF
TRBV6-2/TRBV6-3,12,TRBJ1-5,CASRQGDQPQHF
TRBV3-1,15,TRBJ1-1,CASSQGQGVITEAFF
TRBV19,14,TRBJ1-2,CASITTASNYGYTF
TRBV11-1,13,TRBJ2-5,CASSLSRSETQYF
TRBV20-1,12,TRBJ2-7,CSALSDSHEQYF
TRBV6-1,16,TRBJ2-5,CASRGAGGATPGTQYF
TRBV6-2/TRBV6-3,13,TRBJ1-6,CASSRDRGSPLHF
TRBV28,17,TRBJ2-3,CASSRIPGQGGTDTQYF
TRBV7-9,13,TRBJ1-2,CASSFLEMYGYTF
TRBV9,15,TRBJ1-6,CASSVHTGANSPLHF
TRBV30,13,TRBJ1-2,CALNIQGHYGYTF
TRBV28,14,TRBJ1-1,CASSPQGALGGAFF
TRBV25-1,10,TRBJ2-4,CARKRDSQYF
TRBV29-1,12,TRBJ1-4,CSVAQGREKLFF
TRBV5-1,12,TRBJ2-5,CASRVGQETQYF
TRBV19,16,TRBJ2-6,CATRDRGIPGANVLTF
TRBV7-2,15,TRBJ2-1,CASTFDRGSYNEQFF
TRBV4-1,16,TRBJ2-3,CASTSGTLLYTDTQYF
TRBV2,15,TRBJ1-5,CASKFGDSSNQPQHF
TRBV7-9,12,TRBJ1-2,CASSLVTGGYTF
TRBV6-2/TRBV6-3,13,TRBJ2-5,CASSFYQKETQYF
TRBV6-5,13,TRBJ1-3,CASSYIGGNTIYF